These 27 T cell receptor beta chains came from one sample sequenced in a study of blood T cells in healthy people across ages. A second roughly 6 to 12 cycle PCR used barcoded and J-beta primers. TCRdb reprocessed the 5' RACE reads with MiXCR, giving one entry per CDR3 protein. The sample yields about 970,000 distinct CDR3 sequences, just over 50% seen once. The sequenced sample was blood. All receptors come from a woman between 55 and 75 years old in good health.

The chain uses TRBV3-1 and TRBJ2-5; 11 bases match TRBD2. The V gene's germline CDR1 is LGHDT and CDR2 YNNKEL (reference sequence). The CDR3 is made up of 16 amino acids. V gave up 4 bases and J gave up 7 bases; unmatched junction bases: 11. The CDR3 nucleotides are TGTGCCAGCAGCCGCCAAATAGCGGGAGGGATAGGGACCCAGTACTTC. Translating it yields CASSRQIAGGIGTQYF.

The rearrangement joins TRBV7-2 to TRBJ2-3; D not certain. V lost 2 bases and J lost 6, with 9 bases in between. This CDR3 is built from 13 residues. The germline CDR1 and CDR2 sequences are SGHTA and FQGNSA. The CDR3 coding sequence is TGTGCCAGCAGCTTAACGGTGGGCGATACGCAGTATTTT. Protein: CASSLTVGDTQYF.

As to this clonotype: Being one base from a much bigger clone, this may be a read error. V gene TRBV4-1 combines with J gene TRBJ2-7, with a possible D match to TRBD2 (6 bases). The CDR3 extends over 17 amino acids. Germline-derived CDR1 and CDR2 are MGHRA and YSYEKL. The CDR3 here is CTSSQTSALGGSYEQYF. In DNA form, the CDR3 reads TGCACCAGCAGCCAAACCTCCGCCCTCGGGGGATCCTACGAGCAGTACTTC.

This sequence joins TRBV7-9 and TRBJ2-5; no reliable D call. Judging by the DNA end, TRBJ2-7 fits better; the J call may be wrong. The germline V gene encodes CDR1 SEHNR and CDR2 FQNEAQ (reference sequence). The CDR3 covers 12 residues. This CDR3 is CASRLHPYEQYF. The CDR3 DNA sequence: TGTGCCAGCAGACTCCATCCCTACGAGCAGTACTTC.

The CDR3 DNA sequence: TGTGCCAGCAGTGAACTAATCGGGGAGACCCAGTACTTC. It codes for CASSELIGETQYF. The chain recombines TRBV6-1 with TRBJ2-7; no clear D gene. The J call is doubtful: the DNA matches TRBJ2-5 better. The CDR3 is made up of 13 amino acids. Germline CDR1 reads MNHNS; CDR2 reads SASEGT.

CDR3 nucleotide sequence: TGTGCCAGCAAACCCGGACTAGCGGAAACCTACGAGCAGTACTTC. Its translation: CASKPGLAETYEQYF. The chain employs TRBV12-3 or TRBV12-4 and TRBJ2-4, with 10 bases aligning to TRBD2. The J call may be in error: the DNA end matches TRBJ2-7 better. This CDR3 region has 15 residues.

V and J are TRBV4-2 and TRBJ2-5, with D possibly being TRBD2 (5 bases). The CDR3 extends over 16 amino acids. V lost 0 bases and J 5 bases, leaving 16 bases between the germline ends. The germline V gene encodes CDR1 LGHNA and CDR2 YNFKEQ. CDR3 sequence: CASSQDGVVSGETQYF. CDR3 bases: TGTGCCAGCAGCCAAGATGGAGTCGTGTCGGGGGAGACCCAGTACTTC.

This chain uses TRBV12-3 or TRBV12-4 with TRBJ2-5; D perhaps matches TRBD1 (5 bases). The ends were cut back, 3 bases at V and 2 bases at J, with 13 bases in the middle. CDR3 length equals 15 residues. CDR3 nucleotide sequence: TGTGCCAGCAGTTTTGGTGACAGACAACAAGAGACCCAGTACTTC. It translates to CASSFGDRQQETQYF.

V gene TRBV15 combines with J gene TRBJ2-5; D perhaps matches TRBD1 (6 bases). Trimming left V 0 bases short and J 11 bases short, with 19 bases between. The length of the CDR3 is 15 residues. Germline CDR1 is LNHNV and CDR2 is YYDKDF (reference sequence). CDR3 coding DNA: TGTGCCACCAGCAGAGATTCGACAGGAGCCCACCAGCAGTACTTC. The encoded protein is CATSRDSTGAHQQYF.

The genes are TRBV28 and TRBJ1-2; no clear D gene. The CDR3 sequence is 13 residues long. V was trimmed by 3 bases and J by 3 bases, leaving 8 bases between them. The germline V gene has CDR1 MDHEN and CDR2 SYDVKM. The chain's CDR3 is CASSFRPHYGYTF. CDR3 DNA sequence: TGTGCCAGCAGTTTCCGCCCTCACTATGGCTACACCTTC.

The chain links TRBV20-1 to TRBJ2-1; D call uncertain. The V end lost 0 bases, the J end lost 1 base, and 10 bases lay between the germline ends. The CDR3 runs to 15 residues. Looked up from germline, CDR1 is DFQATT and CDR2 is SNEGSKA (reference sequence). CDR3 in amino acids: CSARDPNGSYNEQFF. As DNA, the CDR3 is TGCAGTGCTAGAGATCCGAACGGTTCCTACAATGAGCAGTTCTTC.

This clonotype has just a few counts. The V call is TRBV7-2, the J call TRBJ2-5, with 8 bases fitting TRBD1. V shed 8 bases, J shed 7 bases, and the junction held 9 bases outside the gene matches. Germline assignment: CDR1 SGHTA and CDR2 FQGNSA. The CDR3 length is 13 residues. The CDR3, as DNA: TGTGCCAGCGGAGGACAGGGCCGAGGGACCCAGTACTTC. Translation: CASGGQGRGTQYF.

This clonotype was seen a handful of times. The chain couples TRBV4-2 to TRBJ2-7; TRBD2 matches 10 bases. The CDR3 totals 16 residues. The junction had 8 bases not matched to a gene; V was cut back by 0 bases and J by 6 bases. Germline CDR1 and CDR2: LGHNA and YNFKEQ. CDR3 sequence (DNA): TGTGCCAGCAGCCAAGATCTCCTAGCGGGAGCGGGCGAGCAGTACTTC. It is translated as CASSQDLLAGAGEQYF.

A single count supports this clonotype. Its ends do not fully match the called genes, so a read error is possible. This chain connects TRBV28 to TRBJ2-1; D is undetermined. Germline lookup yields CDR1 MDHEN and CDR2 SYDVKM. This CDR3 has 14 residues. In DNA, the CDR3 is TGTACCAGCAGTTTACGGAGTTTGTACAATGAGCAGTTCTTC. Encoded protein: CTSSLRSLYNEQFF.

This chain connects TRBV6-2 or TRBV6-3 to TRBJ2-7; D not certain. Trimming took 7 bases from V and 0 from J, leaving 13 bases between them. Per the germline V gene, CDR1 is MNHEY and CDR2 is SVGEGT. The CDR3 has 14 amino acids. DNA for the CDR3: TGTGCCAGCATCCAAACCGCCTCCTCCTACGAGCAGTACTTC. Translation: CASIQTASSYEQYF.

The chain uses TRBV3-1 and TRBJ2-1; 12 nucleotides line up with TRBD2. The CDR3 consists of 14 residues. Germline V gene lookup returns CDR1 LGHDT and CDR2 YNNKEL (reference sequence). Unmatched junction bases numbered 4, after V lost 6 bases and J lost 7 bases. In nucleotides, the CDR3 is TGTGCCAGCAGAAGGACTAGCGGGGAGAATGAGCAGTTCTTC. As protein: CASRRTSGENEQFF.

The J gene is TRBJ1-1, the V gene TRBV7-9; a weak D match, TRBD1 (6 bases). From germline, CDR1 is SEHNR and CDR2 FQNEAQ (reference sequence). CDR3 size: 17 residues. V dropped 1 base and J dropped 10 bases, with 25 bases sitting between them. The CDR3 DNA reads as TGTGCCAGCAGCTTAGGAGGCCGGGGGGCGATAGAACGTGGAGCTTTCTTT. The encoded protein is CASSLGGRGAIERGAFF.

This clonotype was seen just once. The chain has TRBV20-1 and TRBJ1-5; D not resolved. Trimming took 3 bases from V and 3 from J, leaving 18 bases between them. CDR1 is DFQATT, CDR2 SNEGSKA, per germline (reference sequence). The CDR3 is 16 amino acids. CDR3 DNA: TGCAGTGCTAGGAACACAATACGAGTGCCCAATCAGCCCCAGCATTTT. This encodes CSARNTIRVPNQPQHF.

The V gene is TRBV7-8, the J gene TRBJ2-5; D perhaps matches TRBD1 (6 bases). V dropped 2 bases and J dropped 4 bases, with 11 bases sitting between them. CDR1 is SGHVS and CDR2 is FQNEAQ in the germline V gene. This CDR3 has 14 residues. Here the CDR3 reads CASSLPTGPETQYF. For the CDR3, the DNA is TGTGCCAGCAGCTTACCCACAGGGCCAGAGACCCAGTACTTC.

The chain is built from TRBV21-1 and TRBJ2-1; TRBD1, as called in the table, went unchecked against the DNA. TRBV21-1 is termed a pseudogene. The CDR3 is made up of 16 amino acids. The CDR3 DNA reads TGTGCCAGCAGCAAAAAATGGGGCAATAGATGCTATGAGCAGTTCTTC. It yields the protein CASSKKWGNRCYEQFF.

With regard to this clonotype: One end of the junction fails to match germline, which may point to a read error. The chain joins TRBV28 to TRBJ1-4; 7 bases map to TRBD1. The CDR3 spans 15 residues. Germline CDR1 MDHEN, CDR2 SYDVKM. The CDR3 nucleotides read TGTGCCTGCAGTTCAGGGGGGGCGGCTAATGAAAAACTGTTTTTT. The encoded protein is CACSSGGAANEKLFF.

V and J are TRBV14 and TRBJ2-7; TRBD1 might be the D (5 bases). The length of the CDR3 is 15 residues. The germline V gene has CDR1 SGHDN and CDR2 FVKESK. Trimming removed 2 bases from V and 0 bases from J, with 11 bases in between. The CDR3 loop reads CASSQLPRGSYEQYF. The CDR3 DNA is TGTGCCAGCAGCCAACTGCCAAGGGGCTCCTACGAGCAGTACTTC.

The J gene is TRBJ1-5, the V gene TRBV28, with D unclear. The germline V and J ends were trimmed by 11 bases and 3 bases, with 14 bases remaining between them. Germline V gene lookup returns CDR1 MDHEN and CDR2 SYDVKM. The CDR3 is 13 amino acids. This CDR3 reads CAVHGKTNQPQHF. In DNA, the CDR3 is TGTGCCGTCCACGGGAAGACCAATCAGCCCCAGCATTTT.

The chain's CDR3 is CASSTGTASADTQYF. The DNA of the CDR3 is TGTGCCAGCAGTACCGGGACAGCCAGCGCAGATACGCAGTATTTT. V usage is TRBV28 and J usage is TRBJ2-3; 7 nucleotides match TRBD1. Germline CDR1 MDHEN, CDR2 SYDVKM. V lost 5 bases to trimming and J lost 4 bases; unmatched junction nucleotides: 9. The CDR3 is 15 residues long.

This clonotype has only a few counts. The J gene is TRBJ2-7, the V gene TRBV3-1; D call uncertain. This CDR3 has 14 amino acids. The V gene lost 4 bases and the J gene lost 5 bases, with 15 bases spanning the gap. Germline CDR1 and CDR2: LGHDT and YNNKEL (reference sequence). The CDR3 DNA reads as TGTGCCAGCAGCCGAAACCCTACCACGGACGAGCAGTACTTC. It codes for CASSRNPTTDEQYF.

This clonotype was detected only a few times. The chain's CDR3 is CASSVTTYEQYF. The CDR3 nucleotides read TGTGCTAGCTCTGTAACAACCTACGAGCAGTACTTC. The gene calls are TRBV2 and TRBJ2-4, with D unresolved. The end of the DNA aligns better with TRBJ2-7, so the J call may be wrong. In germline, CDR1 is SNHLY, CDR2 FYNNEI. The CDR3 has 12 amino acids.

The chain has TRBV10-3 and TRBJ2-7; D is uncertain. Germline V gives CDR1 ENHRY, CDR2 SYGVKD. The CDR3 is 13 residues long. V gave up 8 bases and J gave up 2 bases, with 13 bases separating them. This CDR3 reads CAIGSVTTYEQYF. CDR3 DNA: TGTGCCATCGGCTCCGTTACCACCTACGAGCAGTACTTC.